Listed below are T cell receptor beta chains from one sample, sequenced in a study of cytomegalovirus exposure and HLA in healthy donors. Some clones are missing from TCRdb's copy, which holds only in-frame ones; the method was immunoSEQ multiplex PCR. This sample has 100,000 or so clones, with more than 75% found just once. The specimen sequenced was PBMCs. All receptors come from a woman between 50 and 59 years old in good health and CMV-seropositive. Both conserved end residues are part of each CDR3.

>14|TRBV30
CAWSHGTGGGKLFF
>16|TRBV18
CASSLRQGVSGNTIYF
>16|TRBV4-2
CASSLDSSASYNEQFF
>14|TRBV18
CASSPGDSSYEQYF
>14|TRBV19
CATKRRQGHQPQHF
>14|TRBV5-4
CASSNKQGPYEQYF
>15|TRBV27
CASSAGQGVVYGYTF
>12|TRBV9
CASSVADTEAFF
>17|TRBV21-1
CASSKAVLQGPYNEQFF
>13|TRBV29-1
CSEPGQTSYEQYF
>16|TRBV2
CASASMRTGQGQPQHF
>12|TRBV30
CAWSPGVYGYTF
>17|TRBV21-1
CASSTRLAGPLWGIQYF
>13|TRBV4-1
CASSQASTYEQYF
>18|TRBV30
CAWSALDRGAFDNQPQHF
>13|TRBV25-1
CASNSGGGQPQHF
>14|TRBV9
CASSVATGQETQYF
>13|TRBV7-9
CASSFVGSYGYTF
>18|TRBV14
CASAGTALNWDMNTEAFF
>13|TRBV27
CASSSGGHYGYTF
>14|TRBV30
CAWSVWDRGNEQYF
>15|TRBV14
CASRPTSGGDYEQYF
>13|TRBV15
CATDDRAGYGYTF
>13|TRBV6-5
CARDRSSTDTQYF
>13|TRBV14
CASSIGINYGYTF
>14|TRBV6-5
CASGSGVSGQPQHF
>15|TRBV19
CASRDLGIYTGELFF
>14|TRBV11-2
CASSPGQGHYGYTF
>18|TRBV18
CASSRSGARPADGSPLHF
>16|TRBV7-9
CSSSLGITGYNTEAFF
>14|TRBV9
CASSVGGGYYEQYF
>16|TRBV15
CATSRAPPTGGYEQYF
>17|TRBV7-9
CASSSQGAGGPYNEQFF
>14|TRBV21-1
CASTTTGAGGPQHF
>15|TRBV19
CASSIEATANYGYTF
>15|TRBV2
CASRSGTGANQPQHF
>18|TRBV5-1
CASSLLGQRSSGANVLTF
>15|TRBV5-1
CASSLEGAYRDPTFF
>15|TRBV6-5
CASSYSGGKPGELFF
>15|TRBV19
CASSLGRGSGNTIYF
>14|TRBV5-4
CASSSSDRGEGYTF
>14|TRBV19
CASTTPGTAQPQHF
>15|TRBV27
CASRPGQALNTEAFF
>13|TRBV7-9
CSSSLQGFYGYTF
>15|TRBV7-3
CASSAGGGRAETQYF
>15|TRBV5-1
CASSSDRASTDTQYF
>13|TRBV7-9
CASSLIESGELFF
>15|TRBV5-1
CASSLVQGAVNEQFF
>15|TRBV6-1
CASSEASNGRGTQYF
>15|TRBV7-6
CASSLESTTQYGYTF
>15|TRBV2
CASSSAGGSYNEQFF
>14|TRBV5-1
CASSPGLNTDTQYF
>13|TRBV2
CASSARDYNEQFF
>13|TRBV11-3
CASSLNSDTEAFF